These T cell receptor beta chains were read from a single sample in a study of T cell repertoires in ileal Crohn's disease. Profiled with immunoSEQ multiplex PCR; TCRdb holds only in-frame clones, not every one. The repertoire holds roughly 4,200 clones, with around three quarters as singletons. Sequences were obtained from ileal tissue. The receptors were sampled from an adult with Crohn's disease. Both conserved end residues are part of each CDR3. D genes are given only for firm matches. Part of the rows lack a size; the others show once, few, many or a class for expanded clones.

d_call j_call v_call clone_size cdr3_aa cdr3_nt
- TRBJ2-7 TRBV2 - CASSALAEQYF TGTGCCAGCAGTGCTCTCGCCGAGCAGTACTTC
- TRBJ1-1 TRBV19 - CASSRKVQGSEAFF TGTGCCAGTAGTAGGAAGGTACAGGGTTCTGAAGCTTTCTTT
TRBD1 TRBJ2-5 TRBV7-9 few CASSSGQGLGETQYF TGTGCCAGCAGCTCGGGACAGGGGTTGGGAGAGACCCAGTACTTC
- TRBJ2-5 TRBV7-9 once CASSSSVQETQYF TGTGCCAGCAGCTCATCGGTCCAAGAGACCCAGTACTTC
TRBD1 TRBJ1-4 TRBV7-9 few CASSWGQGLYEKLFF TGTGCCAGCAGCTGGGGACAGGGTTTGTATGAAAAACTGTTTTTT
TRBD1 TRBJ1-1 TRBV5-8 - CASSLGDYRDRLREAFF TGTGCCAGCAGCTTGGGGGATTACCGGGACAGGCTACGGGAAGCTTTCTTT
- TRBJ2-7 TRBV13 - CASSGGTLSSYEQYF TGTGCCAGCAGCGGTGGGACCCTTAGCTCCTACGAGCAGTACTTC
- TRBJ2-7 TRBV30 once CAWSVPGAGYGYEQYF TGTGCCTGGAGTGTACCAGGGGCAGGGTACGGCTACGAGCAGTACTTC
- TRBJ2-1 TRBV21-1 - CASSESDDSYNEQFF TGTGCCAGCAGCGAATCTGACGACAGCTACAATGAGCAGTTCTTC
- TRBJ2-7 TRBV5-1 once CASSLSPGYEQYF TGCGCCAGCAGCTTGAGCCCGGGCTACGAGCAGTACTTC
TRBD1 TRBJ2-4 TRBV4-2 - CASSQQGQGINIQYF TGTGCCAGCAGCCAACAGGGACAGGGGATCAACATTCAGTACTTC
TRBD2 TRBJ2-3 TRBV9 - CASSGTSGGRLTDTQYF TGTGCCAGCAGCGGGACTAGCGGGGGACGACTCACAGATACGCAGTATTTT
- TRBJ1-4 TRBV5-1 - CASSPAPPNEKLFF TGCGCCAGCAGCCCCGCCCCACCTAATGAAAAACTGTTTTTT
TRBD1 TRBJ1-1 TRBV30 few CAWIGQGWTEAFF TGTGCCTGGATTGGACAGGGGTGGACTGAAGCTTTCTTT
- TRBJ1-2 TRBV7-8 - CASSLVAGNYGYTF TGTGCCAGCAGCTTAGTTGCGGGAAACTATGGCTACACCTTC
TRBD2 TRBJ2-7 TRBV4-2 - CASSLYGGTTSVYEQYF TGTGCCAGCAGCCTATATGGAGGGACGACTAGCGTCTACGAGCAGTACTTC
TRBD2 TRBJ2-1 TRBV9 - CASSQTSGNYNEQFF TGTGCCAGCAGCCAAACTAGCGGGAATTACAATGAGCAGTTCTTC
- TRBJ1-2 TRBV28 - CASSLLGGENGYTF TGTGCCAGCAGTTTATTGGGGGGGGAAAATGGCTACACCTTC
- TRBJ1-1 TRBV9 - CASTPTGTTEAFF TGTGCCAGCACCCCAACCGGGACGACTGAAGCTTTCTTT
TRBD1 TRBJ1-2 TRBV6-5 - CASKVGQGGYGYTF TGTGCCAGCAAAGTGGGACAGGGGGGATATGGCTACACCTTC
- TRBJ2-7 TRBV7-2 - CASSAPLGEQYF TGTGCCAGCAGCGCTCCTCTTGGCGAGCAGTACTTC
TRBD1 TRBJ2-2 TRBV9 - CASSPWDRYTGELFF TGTGCCAGCAGCCCGTGGGACAGATACACCGGGGAGCTGTTTTTT
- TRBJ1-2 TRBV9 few CASSAPGQSYGYTF TGTGCCAGCAGCGCGCCGGGTCAGTCTTATGGCTACACCTTC
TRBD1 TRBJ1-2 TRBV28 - CASSFRGTGGASGYTF TGTGCCAGCAGTTTCCGGGGGACAGGGGGCGCAAGTGGCTACACCTTC
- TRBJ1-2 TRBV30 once CAWTDTLNYGYTF TGTGCCTGGACGGACACCCTTAACTATGGCTACACCTTC
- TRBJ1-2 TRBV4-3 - CASSPWPSNYGYTF TGCGCCAGCAGCCCATGGCCTTCTAACTATGGCTACACCTTC
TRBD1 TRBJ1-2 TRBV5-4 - CASSPPRQGGGYTF TGTGCCAGCAGCCCACCCCGACAGGGTGGCGGCTACACCTTC
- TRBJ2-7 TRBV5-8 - CASSLGPRTTYEQYF TGTGCCAGCAGCTTGGGGCCGAGGACCACCTACGAGCAGTACTTC
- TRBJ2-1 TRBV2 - CASAGDTVSEQFF TGTGCCAGCGCGGGGGACACAGTCAGTGAGCAGTTCTTC
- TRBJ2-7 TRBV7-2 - CASSLFGTPYEQYF TGTGCCAGCAGCTTATTCGGGACACCGTACGAGCAGTACTTC
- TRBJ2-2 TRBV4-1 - CASSQVVGNTGELFF TGCGCCAGCAGCCAAGTGGTGGGGAACACCGGGGAGCTGTTTTTT
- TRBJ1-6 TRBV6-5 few CASSYRGSSPLHF TGTGCCAGCAGTTACCGCGGGAGTTCACCCCTCCACTTT
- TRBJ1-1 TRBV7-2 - CASSLVGAPNTEAFF TGTGCCAGCAGCTTAGTTGGGGCGCCGAACACTGAAGCTTTCTTT
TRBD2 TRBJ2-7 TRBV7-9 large CASRPSGEPSYEQYF TGTGCCAGCAGACCTAGCGGGGAGCCCTCCTACGAGCAGTACTTC
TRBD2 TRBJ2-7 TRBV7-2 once CASSLDGAGVPYEQYF TGTGCCAGCAGCTTAGATGGAGCGGGAGTTCCCTACGAGCAGTACTTC
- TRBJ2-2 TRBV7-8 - CASSFLSAPGELFF TGTGCCAGCAGCTTCCTGTCGGCGCCCGGGGAGCTGTTTTTT
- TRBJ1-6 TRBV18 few CASSPPNLGIRSPLHF TGTGCCAGCTCACCACCTAATCTGGGAATCAGATCACCCCTCCACTTT
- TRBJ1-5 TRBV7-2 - CASSLLYSNQPQHF TGTGCCAGCAGCTTATTATATAGCAATCAGCCCCAGCATTTT
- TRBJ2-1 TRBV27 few CASSPPGKVQFF TGTGCCAGCAGCCCCCCGGGGAAAGTGCAGTTCTTC
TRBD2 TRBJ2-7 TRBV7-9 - CASSFTGRYEQYF TGTGCCAGCAGCTTCACCGGGAGGTACGAGCAGTACTTC
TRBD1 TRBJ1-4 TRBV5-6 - CASSLARDRGYVEKLFF TGTGCCAGCAGCTTGGCCCGGGACAGGGGGTATGTTGAAAAACTGTTTTTT